The rows below give T cell receptor beta chains drawn from one sample of a study of T-cell memory formation after mild COVID-19. Using its own MiXCR run on the 5' RACE reads, TCRdb lists one record per CDR3 protein. The repertoire holds approximately 300,000 distinct CDR3 sequences, with roughly 15% as singletons. The specimen was PBMCs or a T cell subset sorted from them (not recorded which). The receptors were sampled from a man aged 18 to 30 who had mild COVID-19 (a few samples of this study predate the infection). Cell type and time point are not known. Both conserved end residues are part of each CDR3. Each record gives: V gene, clone size, D gene, J gene, CDR3 protein, CDR3 DNA. A D gene is named only where the DNA matches it firmly. Rows give clone size only sometimes, using once, few, many, or a class for an expanded clone.

TRBV15,few,TRBD1,TRBJ2-5,CATSVSDRGRGETQYF,TGTGCCACCAGCGTCTCGGACAGGGGGCGGGGGGAGACCCAGTACTTC
TRBV7-2,.,.,TRBJ1-2,CASSPMKGYGYTF,TGTGCCAGCAGCCCTATGAAGGGATATGGCTACACCTTC
TRBV7-3,.,.,TRBJ1-2,CASSFGPRAEGYTF,TGTGCCAGCAGCTTCGGACCCCGCGCAGAAGGCTACACCTTC
TRBV4-1,.,.,TRBJ2-1,CASSQGSSGAYYNEQFF,TGCGCCAGCAGCCAAGGGTCCTCCGGGGCTTATTACAATGAGCAGTTCTTC
TRBV25-1,few,TRBD1,TRBJ2-6,CASSKQGSGANVLTF,TGTGCCAGCAGTAAACAGGGGTCTGGGGCCAACGTCCTGACTTTC
TRBV29-1,.,.,TRBJ1-2,CSVESGADGYTF,TGCAGCGTAGAAAGCGGGGCTGATGGCTACACCTTC
TRBV7-2,.,.,TRBJ2-3,CASSLEGRSTDTQYF,TGTGCCAGCAGCTTAGAAGGCCGAAGCACAGATACGCAGTATTTT
TRBV7-9,few,.,TRBJ2-5,CASSYGTLQETQYF,TGTGCCAGCAGCTATGGGACACTACAAGAGACCCAGTACTTC
TRBV4-1,few,.,TRBJ2-3,CASSQEVNGILRGTDTQYF,TGCGCCAGCAGCCAAGAAGTCAACGGGATCCTCAGGGGAACAGATACGCAGTATTTT
TRBV15,few,.,TRBJ1-4,CATSRDLGATNEKLFF,TGTGCCACCAGCAGAGATCTAGGGGCCACGAATGAAAAACTGTTTTTT
TRBV5-1,.,.,TRBJ1-5,CASSLGQGLNQPQHF,TGCGCCAGCAGCTTGGGGCAGGGCCTCAATCAGCCCCAGCATTTT
TRBV6-1,.,TRBD1,TRBJ2-1,CASSRTGSSYNEQFF,TGTGCCAGCAGCCGGACAGGAAGCTCCTACAATGAGCAGTTCTTC
TRBV4-3,.,.,TRBJ2-5,CASSQDWGGPTQETQYF,TGCGCCAGCAGCCAAGATTGGGGGGGCCCGACTCAAGAGACCCAGTACTTC
TRBV2,.,TRBD1,TRBJ1-4,CATSRDRGRFNEKLFF,TGTGCCACCTCCCGGGACAGGGGGCGTTTTAATGAAAAACTGTTTTTT
TRBV4-2,few,.,TRBJ1-1,CASSPDAERLIFF,TGTGCCAGCAGCCCAGACGCTGAAAGACTAATATTCTTT
TRBV3-1,few,.,TRBJ2-7,CASSPTGAPSREQYF,TGTGCCAGCAGCCCCACGGGGGCACCATCCCGCGAGCAGTACTTC
TRBV7-9,.,.,TRBJ1-2,CASSLVVSQGYTF,TGTGCCAGCAGCTTGGTGGTTTCGCAGGGCTACACCTTC
TRBV19,few,.,TRBJ2-3,CASSQGVPTDTQYF,TGTGCCAGTAGTCAAGGGGTCCCTACAGATACGCAGTATTTT
TRBV12-3/TRBV12-4,many,.,TRBJ2-3,CASSWGLPYDTQYF,TGTGCCAGCAGTTGGGGACTGCCCTATGATACGCAGTATTTT
TRBV7-9,.,.,TRBJ1-1,CASSFRGDRVGAFF,TGTGCCAGCAGCTTTCGGGGGGATCGGGTGGGAGCTTTCTTT
TRBV29-1,few,.,TRBJ1-4,CSATWGEKLFF,TGCAGCGCCACATGGGGTGAAAAACTGTTTTTT
TRBV6-5,.,.,TRBJ2-3,CASSYGGATSDTQYF,TGTGCCAGCAGTTACGGGGGGGCCACTTCGGATACGCAGTATTTT
TRBV14,.,.,TRBJ1-4,CASSQLLSEKLFF,TGTGCCAGCAGCCAACTACTCTCCGAAAAACTGTTTTTT
TRBV12-3/TRBV12-4,few,TRBD2,TRBJ2-1,CASSRLAGGLSSYNEQFF,TGTGCCAGCAGTCGACTAGCGGGGGGCCTCAGCTCCTACAATGAGCAGTTCTTC